This TCR beta chain is from a study of blood T cell repertoires in COVID-19. At the level of the study: From the United States, Italy and Spain came samples of acute and convalescent COVID-19.

TCRdb keeps only in-frame clones here, not all; method: immunoSEQ multiplex PCR. The sample yields some 30,000 clones, 70% to 90% seen once. This clonotype was sampled from a human donor in a cohort sampled during active COVID-19. The sequencing input was peripheral blood.

CDR3 region: CASSTSGTGLGGANVLTF. The CDR3 DNA follows: TGTGCCAGCAGTACCTCCGGGACAGGACTCGGGGGGGCCAACGTCCTGACTTTC. The chain carries TRBV7-3 and TRBJ2-6; 8 nucleotides align to TRBD1. The germline V gene encodes CDR1 SGHTA and CDR2 FQGTGA. This CDR3 comprises 18 residues. With 6 bases clipped from V and 4 bases from J, the junction kept 14 bases outside the gene matches.